This T cell receptor (beta chain) derives from a study of blood T cell repertoires in COVID-19 (dated by TCRdb to 2018 to 2021). In terms of the full investigation: The collaborator samples originated in the United States, Italy and Spain and spanned the acute and convalescent phases of COVID-19. The material from the prospective study consisted of cDNA or gDNA derived from T cells, B-cell-depleted T cells, or PBMCs. Deeply sampled blood TCRbeta repertoires from subjects exposed to, actively infected with, or recovered from COVID-19 were included in the dataset. The repertoires were released in a freely available public database meant as a resource for research on the immune response to SARS-CoV-2. The samples were drawn from the first 160 participants of the ongoing ImmuneRACE study and from 950 to 1,500 subjects provided by 6 global collaborators. A de-identified subject ID, COVID-19 status, age in years and sex were almost always included in the sample metadata. Where available, HLA class I and class II types were obtained from metadata supplied by the sample provider rather than from assay-based typing.

Measured from the cysteine to the phenylalanine, the CDR3 is 16 residues long. Only CDR3 DNA remains: 48 bases, in frame from the first base. Sequences GTSNPN (CDR1) and SVGIG (CDR2) are obtained from the germline V gene (reference sequence). V is pared back by 2 bases and J by 0 bases, with 16 bases lying between the germline termini. Findings and caveats that apply to the study as a whole: Clinical and demographic metadata were provided uncurated, with the amount varying by source and participant.

A note on this clone: Its cognate antigen has yet to be identified. Base-call qualities are not available, and no considerably larger clone is one nucleotide away.

In the prospective study, participants were roughly 18 to 100 years old, resided in 25 or so geographic areas of the United States, and were enrolled through a virtual design. Cohort assignment in the prospective study relied on participant-reported clinical history from a screening survey and a study questionnaire. Recovered participants in ImmuneRACE Cohort 3 were defined as having two consecutive negative NP/OP PCR tests, clearance from a healthcare professional, or resolution of symptoms. In the prospective study, mobile phlebotomists collected whole blood, serum and a nasopharyngeal or oropharyngeal swab from each participant. Prospective study participants could optionally give additional blood draws and questionnaires over an approximately 2-month period. Prospective study blood samples were shipped either frozen or at room temperature before DNA extraction. TCRbeta CDR3 regions were amplified from genomic DNA by means of the immunoSEQ Assay, a bias-controlled multiplex PCR. As for the original processing: The number of nucleated cells in each sample was estimated by amplification of reference gene primers within the assay. To quantify the absolute abundance of each unique TCRbeta CDR3 rearrangement, sequence reads were collapsed and filtered. For each sample, productive Simpson clonality was calculated as the square root of Simpson's diversity index across productive rearrangements. Entries here come from immuneACCESS through TCRdb and include only in-frame sequences with V and J called. Some clones fail to appear in such tables; in the studies checked, an unresolved V gene covers under half of the shortfall, and the cause of the remainder is unknown. That table supplies the V and J calls and clone size; D and trimming were determined from the DNA. The sample table lists 95,000 to 150,000 clones, 80% to 85% of them with a count of one. Over 3% of the sample is held by the ten biggest clonotypes.

This receptor chain uses TRBV30 and TRBJ1-1; the D gene is perhaps TRBD1, on 5 matching bases. Sequencing was performed on PBMCs or T cells enriched from blood (not recorded which). The TCR originated in a woman in her thirties who had recovered from COVID-19. The CDR3 corresponds to CAWSLPTGLLNTEAFF. The sequence in DNA is TGTGCCTGGAGTCTTCCAACGGGACTTTTGAACACTGAAGCTTTCTTT.